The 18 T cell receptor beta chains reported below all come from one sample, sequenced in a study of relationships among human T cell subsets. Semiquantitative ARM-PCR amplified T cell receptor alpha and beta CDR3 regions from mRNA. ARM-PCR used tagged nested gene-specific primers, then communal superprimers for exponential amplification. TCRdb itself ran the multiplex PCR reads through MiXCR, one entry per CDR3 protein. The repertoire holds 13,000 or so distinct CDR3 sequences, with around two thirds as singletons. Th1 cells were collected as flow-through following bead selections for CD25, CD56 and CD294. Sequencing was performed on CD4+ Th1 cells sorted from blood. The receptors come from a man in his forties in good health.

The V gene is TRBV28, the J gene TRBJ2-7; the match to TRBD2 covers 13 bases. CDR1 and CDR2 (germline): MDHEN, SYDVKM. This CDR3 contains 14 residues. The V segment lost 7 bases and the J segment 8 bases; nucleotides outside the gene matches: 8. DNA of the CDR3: TGTGCCAGCACCCTAGGGGGGACTAGCGGGAAGCAGTACTTC. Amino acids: CASTLGGTSGKQYF.

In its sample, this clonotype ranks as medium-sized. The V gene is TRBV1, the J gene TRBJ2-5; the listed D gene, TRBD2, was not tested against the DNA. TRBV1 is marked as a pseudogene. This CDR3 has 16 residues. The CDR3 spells CTSSQDIRLAEETQYF. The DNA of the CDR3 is TGCACCAGCAGCCAAGATATCCGACTAGCGGAAGAGACCCAGTACTTC.

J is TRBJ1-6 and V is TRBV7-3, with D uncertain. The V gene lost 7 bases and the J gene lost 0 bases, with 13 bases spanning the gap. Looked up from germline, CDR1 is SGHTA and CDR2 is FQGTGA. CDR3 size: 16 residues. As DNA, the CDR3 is TGTGCCAGCAACGATAAGTCGAGCTCCTATAATTCACCCCTCCACTTT. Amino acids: CASNDKSSSYNSPLHF.

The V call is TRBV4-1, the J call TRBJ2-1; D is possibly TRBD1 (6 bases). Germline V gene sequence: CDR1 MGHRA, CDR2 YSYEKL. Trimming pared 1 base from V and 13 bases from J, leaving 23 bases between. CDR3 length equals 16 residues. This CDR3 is CASSQVGRGVAGLQFF. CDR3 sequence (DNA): TGCGCCAGCAGCCAAGTTGGCAGGGGAGTGGCGGGCCTTCAGTTCTTC.

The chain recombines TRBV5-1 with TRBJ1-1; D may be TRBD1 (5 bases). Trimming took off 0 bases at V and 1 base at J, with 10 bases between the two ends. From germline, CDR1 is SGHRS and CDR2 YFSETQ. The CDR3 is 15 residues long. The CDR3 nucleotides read TGCGCCAGCAGCTTGGCCGGGACGTCGAACACTGAAGCTTTCTTT. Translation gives CASSLAGTSNTEAFF.

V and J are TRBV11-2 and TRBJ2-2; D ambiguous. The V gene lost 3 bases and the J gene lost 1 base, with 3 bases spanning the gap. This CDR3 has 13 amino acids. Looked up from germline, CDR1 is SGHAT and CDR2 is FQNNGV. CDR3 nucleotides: TGTGCCAGCAGCTTCAGGAACACCGGGGAGCTGTTTTTT. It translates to CASSFRNTGELFF.

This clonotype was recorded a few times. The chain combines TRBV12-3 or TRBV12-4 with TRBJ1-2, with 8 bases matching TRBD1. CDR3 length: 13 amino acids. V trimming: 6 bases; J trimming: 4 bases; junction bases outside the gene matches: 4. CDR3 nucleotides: TGTGCCAGCAGCCCAGGGGGCGGCTATGGCTACACCTTC. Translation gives CASSPGGGYGYTF.

CDR3 protein: CASSLYTPVKNIQYF. The CDR3 DNA reads as TGCGCCAGCAGCCTCTATACGCCAGTGAAAAACATTCAGTACTTC. This rearrangement joins TRBV4-1 to TRBJ2-4; no clear D. V was trimmed by 4 bases and J by 4 bases, leaving 14 bases between them. Germline CDR1 reads MGHRA; CDR2 reads YSYEKL. The CDR3 extends over 15 amino acids.

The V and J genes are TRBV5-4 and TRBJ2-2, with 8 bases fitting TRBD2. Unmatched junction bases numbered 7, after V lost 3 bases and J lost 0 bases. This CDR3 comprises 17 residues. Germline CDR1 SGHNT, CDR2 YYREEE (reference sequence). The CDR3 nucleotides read TGTGCCAGCAGCTCCGGGACTAGGGCCTCGAACACCGGGGAGCTGTTTTTT. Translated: CASSSGTRASNTGELFF.

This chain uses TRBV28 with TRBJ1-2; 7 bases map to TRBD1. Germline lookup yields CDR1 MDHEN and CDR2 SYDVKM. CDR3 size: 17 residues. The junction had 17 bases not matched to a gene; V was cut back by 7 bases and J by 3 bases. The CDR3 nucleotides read TGTGCCAGCACCGGACCGGGACAGCAATATGGTGACTATGGCTACACCTTC. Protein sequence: CASTGPGQQYGDYGYTF.

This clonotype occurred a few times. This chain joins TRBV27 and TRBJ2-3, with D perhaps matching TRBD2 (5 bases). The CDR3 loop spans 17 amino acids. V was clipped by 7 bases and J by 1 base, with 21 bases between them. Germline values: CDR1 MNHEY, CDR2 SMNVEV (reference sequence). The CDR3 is CASTTFYGKHRTDTQYF. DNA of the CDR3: TGTGCCAGCACCACTTTTTACGGGAAACACCGCACAGATACGCAGTATTTT.

Written as DNA, the CDR3 is TGTGCCAGCAGGCAGGCGGGTGGCTACACCTTC. Translated: CASRQAGGYTF. The chain links TRBV6-5 to TRBJ1-2; D is unclear. CDR3 length: 11 amino acids. Trimming removed 6 bases from V and 7 bases from J, with 9 bases in between. Germline assignment: CDR1 MNHEY and CDR2 SVGAGI.

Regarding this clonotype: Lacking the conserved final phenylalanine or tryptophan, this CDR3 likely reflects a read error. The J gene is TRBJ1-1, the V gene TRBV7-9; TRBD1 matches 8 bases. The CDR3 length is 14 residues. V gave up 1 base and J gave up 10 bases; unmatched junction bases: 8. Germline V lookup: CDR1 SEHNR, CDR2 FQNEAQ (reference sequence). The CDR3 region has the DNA TGTGCCAGCAGCTTAGGGGGTGACACAGGGGGAGCTTTCTCT. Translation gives CASSLGGDTGGAFS.

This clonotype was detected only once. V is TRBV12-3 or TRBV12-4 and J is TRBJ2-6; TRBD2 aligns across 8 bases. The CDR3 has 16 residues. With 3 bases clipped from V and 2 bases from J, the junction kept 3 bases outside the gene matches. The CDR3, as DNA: TGTGCCAGCAGTTTCGGTAGCGGGACTGGGGCCAACGTCCTGACTTTC. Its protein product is CASSFGSGTGANVLTF.

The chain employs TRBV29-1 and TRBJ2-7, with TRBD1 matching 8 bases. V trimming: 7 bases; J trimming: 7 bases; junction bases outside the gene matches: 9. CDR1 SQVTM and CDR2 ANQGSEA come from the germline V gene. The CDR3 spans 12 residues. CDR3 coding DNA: TGCAGCGCCGTGGGGACAGGTGAAGAGCAGTACTTC. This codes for CSAVGTGEEQYF.

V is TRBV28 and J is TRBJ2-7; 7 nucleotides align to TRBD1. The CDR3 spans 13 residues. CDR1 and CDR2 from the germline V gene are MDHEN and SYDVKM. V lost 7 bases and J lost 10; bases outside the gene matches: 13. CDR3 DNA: TGTGCCAGCACGTCGGGACAGTACTCGAAACAGTACTTC. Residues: CASTSGQYSKQYF. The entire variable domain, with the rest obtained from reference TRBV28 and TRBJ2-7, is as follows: DVKVTQSSRYLVKRTGEKVFLECVQDMDHENMFWYRQDPGLGLRLIYFSYDVKMKEKGDIPEGYSVSREKKERFSLILESASTNQTSMYLCASTSGQYSKQYFGPGTRLTVT.

The CDR3 DNA is TGCAGCGTTGAATCTAGCTCGGGGACCCAGTACTTC. Protein product: CSVESSSGTQYF. V usage is TRBV29-1 and J usage is TRBJ2-5; D might be TRBD2 (5 bases). V was pared by 2 bases and J by 7 bases, with 11 bases between. This CDR3 is 12 amino acids long. Germline V gene sequence: CDR1 SQVTM, CDR2 ANQGSEA.

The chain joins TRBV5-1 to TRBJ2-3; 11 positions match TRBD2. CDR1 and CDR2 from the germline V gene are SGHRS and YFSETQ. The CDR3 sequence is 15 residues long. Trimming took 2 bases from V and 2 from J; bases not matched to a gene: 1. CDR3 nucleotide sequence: TGCGCCAGCAGCTTACTAGCGGGAGTCACAGATACGCAGTATTTT. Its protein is CASSLLAGVTDTQYF.